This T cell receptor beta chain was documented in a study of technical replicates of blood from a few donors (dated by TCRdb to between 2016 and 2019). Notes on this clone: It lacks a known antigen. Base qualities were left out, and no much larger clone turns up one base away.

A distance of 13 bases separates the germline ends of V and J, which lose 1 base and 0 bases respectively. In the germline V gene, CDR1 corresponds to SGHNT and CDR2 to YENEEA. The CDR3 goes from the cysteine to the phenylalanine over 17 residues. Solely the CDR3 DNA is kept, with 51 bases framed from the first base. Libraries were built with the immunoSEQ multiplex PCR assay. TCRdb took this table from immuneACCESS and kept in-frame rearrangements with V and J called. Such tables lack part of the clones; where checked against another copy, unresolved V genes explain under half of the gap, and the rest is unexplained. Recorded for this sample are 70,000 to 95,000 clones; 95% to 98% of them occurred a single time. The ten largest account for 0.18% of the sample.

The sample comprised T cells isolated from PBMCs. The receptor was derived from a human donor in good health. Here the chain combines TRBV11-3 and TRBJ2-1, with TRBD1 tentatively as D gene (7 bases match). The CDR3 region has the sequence CASSLGRGASSYNEQFF. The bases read TGTGCCAGCAGCTTAGGCAGGGGGGCGAGCTCCTACAATGAGCAGTTCTTC.